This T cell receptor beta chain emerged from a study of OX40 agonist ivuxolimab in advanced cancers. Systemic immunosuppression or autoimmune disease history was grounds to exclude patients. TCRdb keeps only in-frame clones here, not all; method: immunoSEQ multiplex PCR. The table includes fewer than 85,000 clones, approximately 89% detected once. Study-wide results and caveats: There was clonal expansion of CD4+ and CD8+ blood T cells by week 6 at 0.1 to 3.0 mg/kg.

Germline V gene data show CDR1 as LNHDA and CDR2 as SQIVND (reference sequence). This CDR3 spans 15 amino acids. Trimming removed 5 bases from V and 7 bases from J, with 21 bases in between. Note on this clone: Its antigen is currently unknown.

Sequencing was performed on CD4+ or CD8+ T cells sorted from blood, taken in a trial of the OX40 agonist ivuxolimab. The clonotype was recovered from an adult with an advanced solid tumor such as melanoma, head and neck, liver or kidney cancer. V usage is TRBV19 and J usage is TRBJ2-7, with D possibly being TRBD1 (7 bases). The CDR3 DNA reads TGTGCCAGTAGTCACCGAACAGGGGAGGTTAAGGAGCAGTACTTC. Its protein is CASSHRTGEVKEQYF.